The clone carrying this T cell receptor (beta chain) was recorded once. Here immunoSEQ multiplex PCR was the method, and the copy in TCRdb shows in-frame clones only, minus some. The sample has around 30,000 clones; 85% to 95% are singletons. The data are from a study of blood T cell repertoires in COVID-19. J lost 0 bases, V lost 1 base, and 3 bases had no gene match. The CDR3 totals 16 residues. Germline CDR1 reads SEHNR; CDR2 reads FQNEAQ (reference sequence). This rearrangement joins TRBV7-9 to TRBJ1-5; 7 bases match TRBD1. The sample taken for sequencing was peripheral blood. This receptor was obtained from a male donor with active COVID-19. The CDR3 nucleotides read TGTGCCAGCAGCTTAGGGACAGGTGATAGCAATCAGCCCCAGCATTTT. Translated, it gives CASSLGTGDSNQPQHF.